This T cell receptor beta chain was observed in a study of low-dose radiotherapy and immunotherapy resistance in tumors. For the study at large: Cohort 2 received 1 Gy per fraction every two weeks, totaling 13 Gy over 26 weeks.

This clonotype was seen many times. Primers targeting TRAV and TRBV primed first-strand cDNA, covering alpha and beta chains. It was with a constant-region primer and a V-primer adapter that TCRs were amplified over roughly 20 PCR cycles. MiXCR, run by TCRdb on the reads, gives a single entry per CDR3 protein. There are around 58,000 distinct CDR3 sequences in the sample; 20% to 25% occur only once, and less than 7.5% lies in the top ten. Sample time point: after trial treatment. Treatment in this sample: LDRT plus nivolumab, ipilimumab, low-dose cyclophosphamide and aspirin (RACIN trial). CDR3 length: 16 amino acids. The J segment lost 6 bases and the V segment lost 1 base, leaving 4 bases of the junction unmatched. Germline-derived CDR1 and CDR2 are MGHRA and YSYEKL.

This TCR derives from a male donor with prostate cancer. The source was PBMCs, collected after low-dose radiotherapy plus immunotherapy. The rearrangement links TRBV4-1 to TRBJ2-1; 12 nucleotides agree with TRBD2. The CDR3 DNA is TGCGCCAGCAGCCAAGCGTCTAGCGGGGGGGTCAATGAGCAGTTCTTC. Translated: CASSQASSGGVNEQFF.